This T cell receptor (beta chain) originates from a study of blood T cell repertoires in COVID-19. Looking at the study overall: The cDNA or gDNA used as material had been derived from T cells, B-cell-depleted T cells, or PBMCs.

This clone was found a few times. CDR3 length: 14 residues. In germline, CDR1 is SNHLY, CDR2 FYNNEI. V was clipped by 7 bases and J by 4 bases, with 11 bases between them. Original processing notes: By means of reference gene primer amplification, nucleated cell counts were estimated. Only in-frame clones appear in the TCRdb table, and some are missing; sequencing was by immunoSEQ multiplex PCR. The V and J calls and clone size are taken from that table; D and trimming were inferred from the DNA. The top ten clones hold roughly 3.1% of a sample with a few hundred thousand clones, 80% to 85% of them seen once.

The specimen sequenced was PBMCs or T cells enriched from blood (not recorded which). This sequence originates from a man in his fifties or sixties who had recovered from COVID-19. This chain connects TRBV2 to TRBJ1-6; D unresolved. The DNA for the CDR3 is TGTGCCAGCAACGCGGGTCCTTATAATTCACCCCTCCACTTT. It codes for CASNAGPYNSPLHF.